The 22 T cell receptor beta chains given below trace back to one sample, sequenced in a study of OX40 agonist ivuxolimab in advanced cancers. Clones were sequenced by immunoSEQ multiplex PCR, and TCRdb holds only the in-frame ones, with some missing. The table lists around 62,000 clones, almost 85% of them singletons. The specimen comprised CD4+ or CD8+ T cells sorted from blood, sampled in a trial of the OX40 agonist ivuxolimab. The receptors shown here come from an adult with an advanced solid tumor such as melanoma, head and neck, liver or kidney cancer.

V and J are TRBV16 and TRBJ2-2, with 11 bases that match TRBD2. V gave up 0 bases and J gave up 8 bases; unmatched junction bases: 8. Germline V gene lookup returns CDR1 KGHSY and CDR2 FQNENV. The CDR3 runs 17 residues. Written as DNA, the CDR3 is TGTGCCAGCAGCCAATCGGAACTAGCGGGAGTCGAGGGGGAGCTGTTTTTT. It translates to CASSQSELAGVEGELFF. The variable domain in full, with the rest retrieved from reference TRBV16 and TRBJ2-2, is GEEVAQTPKHLVRGEGQKAKLYCAPIKGHSYVFWYQQVLKNEFKFLISFQNENVFDETGMPKERFSAKCLPNSPCSLEIQATKLEDSAVYFCASSQSELAGVEGELFFGEGSRLTVL.

This chain uses TRBV5-6 with TRBJ1-6, with D perhaps TRBD1 (5 bases). With 4 bases removed from V and 10 bases from J, the gap between germline ends came to 15 bases. Germline lookup yields CDR1 SGHDT and CDR2 YYEEEE. This CDR3 region has 14 residues. The chain's CDR3 is CASSRTFSGSPLHF. In DNA, the CDR3 is TGTGCCAGCAGCCGGACATTTTCTGGGTCACCCCTCCACTTT.

The chain combines TRBV28 with TRBJ1-4; TRBD1 might be the D (6 bases). Germline V gene data show CDR1 as MDHEN and CDR2 as SYDVKM. Trimming took 3 bases from V and 3 from J, leaving 23 bases between them. The CDR3 runs 19 residues. The CDR3 DNA reads TGTGCCAGCAGTTTTCTCGTTTCGGTGTCGGGGGCAGCTAATGAAAAACTGTTTTTT. Protein sequence: CASSFLVSVSGAANEKLFF.

V gene TRBV15 combines with J gene TRBJ1-4; maybe TRBD1 (5 bases). The V gene's germline CDR1 is LNHNV and CDR2 YYDKDF (reference sequence). The length of the CDR3 is 15 residues. V dropped 3 bases and J dropped 0 bases, with 8 bases sitting between them. The CDR3 reads CATSSGGATNEKLFF. DNA of the CDR3: TGTGCCACCAGCAGCGGGGGGGCAACTAATGAAAAACTGTTTTTT.

The V and J genes are TRBV29-1 and TRBJ1-2, with unresolved D. The CDR3 spans 13 residues. The germline V and J ends were trimmed by 4 bases and 4 bases, with 13 bases remaining between them. Per the germline V gene, CDR1 is SQVTM and CDR2 is ANQGSEA. CDR3 in amino acids: CSVVLREAYGYTF. The CDR3 nucleotides read TGCAGCGTTGTTCTCCGGGAAGCCTATGGCTACACCTTC.

The chain employs TRBV20-1 and TRBJ2-1, with D possibly TRBD2 on 6 matching bases. CDR1 DFQATT and CDR2 SNEGSKA come from the germline V gene (reference sequence). This CDR3 comprises 11 residues. The V end lost 1 base, the J end lost 9 bases, and 7 bases lay between the germline ends. CDR3 protein: CSARGRGEQFF. Written as DNA, the CDR3 is TGCAGTGCTAGAGGGCGGGGTGAGCAGTTCTTC.

This clone was seen only a few times. The V and J genes are TRBV4-3 and TRBJ2-6; D possibly corresponds to TRBD2 (6 bases). Germline V CDR1 and CDR2: LGHNA, YSLEER. The CDR3 has 18 amino acids. V lost 0 bases, J lost 3 bases, and 15 bases lay in between. The CDR3 coding sequence is TGCGCCAGCAGCCAAGACTACGGGACGGGGGATGGGGCCAACGTCCTGACTTTC. It translates to CASSQDYGTGDGANVLTF.

This clone is a singleton in its sample. V usage is TRBV10-3 and J usage is TRBJ1-6, with unresolved D. V lost 10 bases and J lost 5, with 6 bases in between. Germline V gives CDR1 ENHRY, CDR2 SYGVKD. This CDR3 has 11 amino acids. CDR3 nucleotide sequence: TGTGCCAGCCAGGATAATTCACCCCTCCACTTT. Amino acids: CASQDNSPLHF.

V is TRBV10-3 and J is TRBJ2-1; 9 nucleotides match TRBD2. V was clipped by 3 bases and J by 8 bases; unmatched bases: 8. This CDR3 is 15 amino acids long. Germline V gene sequence: CDR1 ENHRY, CDR2 SYGVKD. The CDR3 sequence is CAISDMLGLADEQFF. The CDR3 region has the DNA TGTGCCATCAGTGATATGTTGGGACTAGCCGATGAGCAGTTCTTC.

The chain has TRBV21-1 and TRBJ2-3. TRBV21-1 is deemed a pseudogene. CDR3 size: 21 residues. The CDR3 region is CASRGRSLPPDSRGNTDTQYF. Written as DNA, the CDR3 is TGTGCCAGCCGTGGGCGGTCTCTCCCCCCCGACAGTCGGGGAAACACAGATACGCAGTATTTT.

The gene calls are TRBV7-2 and TRBJ1-1, with D uncertain. With 0 bases removed from V and 6 bases from J, the gap between germline ends came to 11 bases. Germline V gene sequence: CDR1 SGHTA, CDR2 FQGNSA. The CDR3 length is 14 residues. CDR3 in amino acids: CASSLAAFGAEAFF. The CDR3 DNA follows: TGTGCCAGCAGCTTAGCCGCTTTTGGGGCTGAAGCTTTCTTT.

The chain carries TRBV5-1 and TRBJ2-1, with D perhaps being TRBD1 or TRBD2 (6 bases each). The CDR3 covers 15 residues. Deletions cut 5 bases from V and 2 bases from J, with 14 bases between. The V gene's germline CDR1 is SGHRS and CDR2 YFSETQ. The CDR3: CASSSQGGTYNEQFF. Here the CDR3 DNA reads TGCGCCAGCAGTTCACAAGGGGGGACCTACAATGAGCAGTTCTTC.

The CDR3 DNA follows: TGTGCCAGTAGTATCAAGTGGGGCAGGGGCCCTAACACTGAAGCTTTCTTT. It yields the protein CASSIKWGRGPNTEAFF. The chain uses TRBV19 and TRBJ1-1; TRBD1 might be the D (6 bases). Germline CDR1 LNHDA, CDR2 SQIVND (reference sequence). V lost 3 bases and J 2 bases, leaving 19 bases between the germline ends. The CDR3 extends over 17 amino acids.

V is TRBV5-6 and J is TRBJ2-3; TRBD1 is a possible D gene (6 bases). CDR3 size: 15 residues. Between the trimmed V and J ends, which lost 4 bases and 3 bases, there was a span of 15 bases. CDR1 SGHDT and CDR2 YYEEEE come from the germline V gene. CDR3 in DNA: TGTGCCAGCAGCCGACCAGGGGTCAGGACAGATACGCAGTATTTT. It translates to CASSRPGVRTDTQYF.

J is TRBJ1-1 and V is TRBV27, with D possibly TRBD1 on 6 matching bases. This CDR3 contains 11 residues. Germline-derived CDR1 and CDR2 are MNHEY and SMNVEV (reference sequence). Trimming took 6 bases from V and 6 from J, leaving 8 bases between them. CDR3 residues: CASSGGPEAFF. CDR3 nucleotide sequence: TGTGCCAGCAGCGGGGGGCCTGAAGCTTTCTTT.

This clone was detected once. The chain is built from TRBV4-2 and TRBJ2-1, with 16 bases identical to TRBD2. Per the germline V gene, CDR1 is LGHNA and CDR2 is YNFKEQ. V shed 0 bases, J shed 7 bases, and the junction held 6 bases outside the gene matches. The CDR3 totals 18 residues. CDR3 sequence reads: CASSQEIGTSGGVNEQFF. The CDR3 DNA sequence: TGTGCCAGCAGCCAAGAGATAGGGACTAGCGGGGGGGTAAATGAGCAGTTCTTC.

The V and J genes are TRBV27 and TRBJ1-1; D not resolved. V lost 7 bases and J 3 bases, leaving 15 bases between the germline ends. The CDR3 is made up of 14 amino acids. Germline V CDR1 and CDR2: MNHEY, SMNVEV (reference sequence). CDR3 residues: CASTAGRRHTEAFF. CDR3 coding DNA: TGTGCCAGCACGGCGGGCCGACGGCACACTGAAGCTTTCTTT.

The CDR3 DNA reads as TGCGCCAGCAGCCAAGTCCCGGACAGCACAGATACGCAGTATTTT. Residues: CASSQVPDSTDTQYF. The chain is built from TRBV4-1 and TRBJ2-3; D ambiguous. Germline V lookup: CDR1 MGHRA, CDR2 YSYEKL. The CDR3 contains 15 residues. The V end was cut by 1 base, the J end by 0 bases, with 8 bases between.

The chain carries TRBV11-2 and TRBJ2-2, with TRBD2 identical over 12 bases. The CDR3 loop spans 19 amino acids. Germline-derived CDR1 and CDR2 are SGHAT and FQNNGV. V shed 5 bases, J shed 5 bases, and the junction held 15 bases outside the gene matches. The CDR3 nucleotides are TGTGCCAGCAGCCCTCTACTAGGGACTAGCGGGCTAAAGACCGGGGAGCTGTTTTTT. Translation gives CASSPLLGTSGLKTGELFF.

The genes are TRBV5-4 and TRBJ1-2; D is ambiguous. This CDR3 region has 14 residues. Trimming stripped 0 bases from V and 8 bases from J, with 14 bases between. Germline V gene lookup returns CDR1 SGHNT and CDR2 YYREEE (reference sequence). In DNA, the CDR3 is TGTGCCAGCAGCTTGGGGGGAGGGAATAACGGCTACACCTTC. This translates into CASSLGGGNNGYTF. The full variable domain, its missing parts supplied by reference TRBV5-4 and TRBJ1-2, is ETGVTQSPTHLIKTRGQQVTLRCSSQSGHNTVSWYQQALGQGPQFIFQYYREEENGRGNFPPRFSGLQFPNYSSELNVNALELDDSALYLCASSLGGGNNGYTFGSGTRLTVV.

The J gene is TRBJ2-1, the V gene TRBV30; TRBD2 aligns across 11 bases. The CDR3 is made up of 16 amino acids. Losses at the gene ends were 4 bases for V and 6 bases for J; bases not matched to a gene: 11. Germline assignment: CDR1 GTSNPN and CDR2 SVGIG (reference sequence). In DNA form, the CDR3 reads TGTGCCTGGACCCCAAGCGGACTAGCGGGTTTCAATGAGCAGTTCTTC. This translates into CAWTPSGLAGFNEQFF.

The rearrangement joins TRBV2 to TRBJ2-7; TRBD2 matches at 11 bases. The V segment lost 6 bases and the J segment 0 bases; nucleotides outside the gene matches: 4. CDR3 length: 15 amino acids. The germline gives CDR1 SNHLY, CDR2 FYNNEI. The CDR3, as DNA: TGTGCCAGCAGGGAGGGACTAGCGGCCTCCTACGAGCAGTACGTC. Translating it yields CASREGLAASYEQYV.